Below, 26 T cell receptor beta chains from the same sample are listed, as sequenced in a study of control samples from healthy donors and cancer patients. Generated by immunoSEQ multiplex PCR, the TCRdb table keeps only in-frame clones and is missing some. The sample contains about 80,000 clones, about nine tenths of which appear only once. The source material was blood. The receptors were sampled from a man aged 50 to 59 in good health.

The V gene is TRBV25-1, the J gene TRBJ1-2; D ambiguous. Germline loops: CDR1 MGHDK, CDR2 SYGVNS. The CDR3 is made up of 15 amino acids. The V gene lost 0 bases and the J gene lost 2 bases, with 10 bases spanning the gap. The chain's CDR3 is CASSEYGGKNYGYTF. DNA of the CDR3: TGTGCCAGCAGTGAATATGGAGGGAAGAACTATGGCTACACCTTC.

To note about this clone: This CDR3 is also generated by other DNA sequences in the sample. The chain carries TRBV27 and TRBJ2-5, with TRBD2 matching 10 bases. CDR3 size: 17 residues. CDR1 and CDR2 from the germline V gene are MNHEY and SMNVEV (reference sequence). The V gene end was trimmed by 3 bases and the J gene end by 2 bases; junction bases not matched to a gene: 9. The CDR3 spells CASSLAGGSGGQETQYF. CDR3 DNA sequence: TGTGCCAGCAGTTTGGCGGGGGGTAGCGGGGGGCAAGAGACCCAGTACTTC.

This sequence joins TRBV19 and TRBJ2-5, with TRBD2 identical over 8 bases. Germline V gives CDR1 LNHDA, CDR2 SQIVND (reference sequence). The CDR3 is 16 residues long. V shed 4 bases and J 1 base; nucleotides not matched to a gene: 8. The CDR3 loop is CASSKSSGVLQETQYF. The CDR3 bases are TGTGCCAGTAGTAAGAGTAGCGGGGTTCTCCAAGAGACCCAGTACTTC.

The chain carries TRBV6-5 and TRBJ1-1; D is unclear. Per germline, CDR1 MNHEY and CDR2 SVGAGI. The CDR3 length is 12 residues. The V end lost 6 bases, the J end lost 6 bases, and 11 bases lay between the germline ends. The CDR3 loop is CASSLGIAEAFF. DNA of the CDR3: TGTGCCAGCAGCCTGGGGATCGCTGAAGCTTTCTTT.

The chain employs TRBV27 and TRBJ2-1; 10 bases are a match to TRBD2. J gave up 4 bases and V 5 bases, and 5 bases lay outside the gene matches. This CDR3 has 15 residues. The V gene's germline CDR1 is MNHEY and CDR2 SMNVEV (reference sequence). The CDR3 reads CASSPIAGGYNEQFF. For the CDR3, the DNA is TGTGCCAGCAGTCCTATAGCGGGGGGATACAATGAGCAGTTCTTC.

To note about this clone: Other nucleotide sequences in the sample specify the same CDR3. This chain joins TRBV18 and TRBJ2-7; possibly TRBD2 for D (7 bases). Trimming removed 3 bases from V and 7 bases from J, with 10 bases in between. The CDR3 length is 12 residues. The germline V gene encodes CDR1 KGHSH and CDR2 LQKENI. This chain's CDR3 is CASSPRGGEQYF. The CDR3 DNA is TGTGCCAGCTCACCGAGGGGGGGAGAGCAGTACTTC.

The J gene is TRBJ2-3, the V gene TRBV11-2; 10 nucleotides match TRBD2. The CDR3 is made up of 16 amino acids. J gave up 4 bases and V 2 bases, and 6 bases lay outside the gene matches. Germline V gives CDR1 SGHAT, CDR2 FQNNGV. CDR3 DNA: TGTGCCAGCAGCTTAAGAGCGGGGGGGCCCGCAGATACGCAGTATTTT. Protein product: CASSLRAGGPADTQYF. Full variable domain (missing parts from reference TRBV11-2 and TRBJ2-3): EAGVAQSPRYKIIEKRQSVAFWCNPISGHATLYWYQQILGQGPKLLIQFQNNGVVDDSQLPKDRFSAERLKGVDSTLKIQPAKLEDSAVYLCASSLRAGGPADTQYFGPGTRLTVL.

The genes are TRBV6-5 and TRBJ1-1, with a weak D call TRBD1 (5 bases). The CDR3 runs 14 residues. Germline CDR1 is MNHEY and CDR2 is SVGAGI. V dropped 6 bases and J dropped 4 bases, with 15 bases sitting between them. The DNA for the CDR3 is TGTGCCAGCAGCCGAAGCCAGGGCATCACTGAAGCTTTCTTT. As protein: CASSRSQGITEAFF.

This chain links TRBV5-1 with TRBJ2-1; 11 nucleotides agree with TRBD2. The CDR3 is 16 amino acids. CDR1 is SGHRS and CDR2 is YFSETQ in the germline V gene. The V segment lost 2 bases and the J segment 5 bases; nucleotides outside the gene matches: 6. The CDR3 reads CASSFILLAGDNEQFF. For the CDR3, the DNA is TGCGCCAGCAGCTTCATTCTACTAGCGGGGGACAATGAGCAGTTCTTC.

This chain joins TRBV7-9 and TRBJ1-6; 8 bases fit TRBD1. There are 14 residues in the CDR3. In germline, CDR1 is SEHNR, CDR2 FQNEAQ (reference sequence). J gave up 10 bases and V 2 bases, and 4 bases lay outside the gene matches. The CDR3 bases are TGTGCCAGCAGCTTAAACAGGGGGAGGTCACCCCTCCACTTT. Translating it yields CASSLNRGRSPLHF.

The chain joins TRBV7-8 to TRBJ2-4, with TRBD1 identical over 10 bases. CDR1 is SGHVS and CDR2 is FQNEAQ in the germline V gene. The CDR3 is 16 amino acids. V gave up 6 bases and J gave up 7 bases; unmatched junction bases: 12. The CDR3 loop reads CASSPRRDRGKNIQYF. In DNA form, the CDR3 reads TGTGCCAGCAGTCCGAGGCGGGACAGGGGAAAGAACATTCAGTACTTC.

CDR3: CASSLEGGLDEQYF. DNA of the CDR3: TGTGCCAGCAGCTTGGAGGGGGGCCTTGACGAGCAGTACTTC. The V and J genes are TRBV5-6 and TRBJ2-7; D is possibly TRBD1 or TRBD2 (6 bases each). Germline V CDR1 and CDR2: SGHDT, YYEEEE. Deletions cut 0 bases from V and 5 bases from J, with 12 bases between. CDR3 length: 14 amino acids.

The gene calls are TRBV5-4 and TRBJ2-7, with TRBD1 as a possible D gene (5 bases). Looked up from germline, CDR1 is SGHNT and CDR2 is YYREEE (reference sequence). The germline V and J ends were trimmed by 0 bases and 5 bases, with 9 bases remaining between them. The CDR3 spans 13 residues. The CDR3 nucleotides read TGTGCCAGCAGCTTGGCTGGGGCCGACGAGCAGTACTTC. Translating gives CASSLAGADEQYF.

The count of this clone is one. This CDR3 is CASKVERGLSYEQYF. CDR3 DNA: TGTGCCAGCAAGGTAGAGCGGGGGCTCTCCTACGAGCAGTACTTC. V is TRBV11-2 and J is TRBJ2-7, with 8 bases aligning to TRBD2. CDR3 size: 15 residues. The V gene end was trimmed by 7 bases and the J gene end by 0 bases; junction bases not matched to a gene: 8. The germline V gene has CDR1 SGHAT and CDR2 FQNNGV.

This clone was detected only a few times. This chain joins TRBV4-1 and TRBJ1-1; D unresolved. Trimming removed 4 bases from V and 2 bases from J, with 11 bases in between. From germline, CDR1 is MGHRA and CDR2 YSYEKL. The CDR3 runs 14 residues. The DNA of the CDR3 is TGCGCCAGCAGCCCCGGGCCTCAAAACACTGAAGCTTTCTTT. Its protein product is CASSPGPQNTEAFF.

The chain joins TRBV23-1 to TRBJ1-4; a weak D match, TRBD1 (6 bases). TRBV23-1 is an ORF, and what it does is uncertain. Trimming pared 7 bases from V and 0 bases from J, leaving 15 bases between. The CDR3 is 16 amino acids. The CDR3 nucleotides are TGCGCCAGCACCAAGCCGGGACACGCAACTAATGAAAAACTGTTTTTT. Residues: CASTKPGHATNEKLFF.

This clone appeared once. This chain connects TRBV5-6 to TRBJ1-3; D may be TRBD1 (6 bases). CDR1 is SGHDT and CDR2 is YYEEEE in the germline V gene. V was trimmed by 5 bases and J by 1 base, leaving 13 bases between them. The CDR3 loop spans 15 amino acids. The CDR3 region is CASRLTGASGNTIYF. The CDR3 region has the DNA TGTGCCAGCAGACTGACAGGAGCGTCTGGAAACACCATATATTTT.

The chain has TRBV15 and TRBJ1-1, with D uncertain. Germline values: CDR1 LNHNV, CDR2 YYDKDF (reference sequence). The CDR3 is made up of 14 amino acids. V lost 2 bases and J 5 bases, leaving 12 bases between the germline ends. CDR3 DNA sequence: TGTGCCACCAGCAGACTCGACGGTACAACTGAAGCTTTCTTT. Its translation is CATSRLDGTTEAFF.

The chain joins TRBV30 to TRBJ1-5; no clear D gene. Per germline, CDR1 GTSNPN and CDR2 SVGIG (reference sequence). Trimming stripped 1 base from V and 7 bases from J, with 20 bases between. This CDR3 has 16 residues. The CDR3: CAWSGGIQIQSQPQHF. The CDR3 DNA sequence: TGTGCCTGGAGTGGGGGAATACAGATTCAGAGCCAGCCCCAGCATTTT.

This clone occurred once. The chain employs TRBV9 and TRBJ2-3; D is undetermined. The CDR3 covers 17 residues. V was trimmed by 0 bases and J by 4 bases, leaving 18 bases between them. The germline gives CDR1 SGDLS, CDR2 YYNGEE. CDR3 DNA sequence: TGTGCCAGCAGCGTAGAAGATAACTACGGCGTTGCAGATACGCAGTATTTT. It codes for CASSVEDNYGVADTQYF.

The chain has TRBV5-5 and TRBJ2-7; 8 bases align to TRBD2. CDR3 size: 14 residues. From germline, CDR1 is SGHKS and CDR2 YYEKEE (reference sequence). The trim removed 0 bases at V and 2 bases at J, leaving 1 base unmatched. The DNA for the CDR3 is TGTGCCAGCAGCTTGGCGGGGGGGGCCTACGAGCAGTACTTC. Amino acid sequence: CASSLAGGAYEQYF.

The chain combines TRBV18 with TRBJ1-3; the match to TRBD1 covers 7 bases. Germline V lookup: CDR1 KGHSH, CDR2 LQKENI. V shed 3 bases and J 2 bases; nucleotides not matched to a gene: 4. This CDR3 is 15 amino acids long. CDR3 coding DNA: TGTGCCAGCTCACCGGGGCAGGGGGCTGGAAACACCATATATTTT. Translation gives CASSPGQGAGNTIYF.

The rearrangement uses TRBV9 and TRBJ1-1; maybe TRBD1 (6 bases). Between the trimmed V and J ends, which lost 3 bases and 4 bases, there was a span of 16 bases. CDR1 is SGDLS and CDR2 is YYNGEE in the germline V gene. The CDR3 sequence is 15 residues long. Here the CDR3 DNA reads TGTGCCAGCAGCGACCCAGGGGTCGGGGGCACTGAAGCTTTCTTT. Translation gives CASSDPGVGGTEAFF.

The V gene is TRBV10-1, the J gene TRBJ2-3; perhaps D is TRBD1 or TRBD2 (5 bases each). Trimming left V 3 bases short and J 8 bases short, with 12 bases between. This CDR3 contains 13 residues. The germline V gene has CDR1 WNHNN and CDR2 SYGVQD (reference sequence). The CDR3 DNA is TGCGCCAGCAGTGACGGGACGCCCGCTACGCAGTATTTT. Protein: CASSDGTPATQYF.

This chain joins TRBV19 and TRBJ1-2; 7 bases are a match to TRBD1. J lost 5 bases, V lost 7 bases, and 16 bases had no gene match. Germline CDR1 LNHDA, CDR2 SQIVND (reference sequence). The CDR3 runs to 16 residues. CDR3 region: CASTSYFRDSSYGYTF. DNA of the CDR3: TGTGCCAGTACCTCGTACTTTCGGGACAGTTCTTATGGCTACACCTTC.

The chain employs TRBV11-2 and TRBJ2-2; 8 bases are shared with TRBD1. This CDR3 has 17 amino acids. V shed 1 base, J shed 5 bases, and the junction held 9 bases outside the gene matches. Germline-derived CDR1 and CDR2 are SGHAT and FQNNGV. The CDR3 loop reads CASSLAPGDRRTGELFF. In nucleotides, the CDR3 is TGTGCCAGCAGCTTAGCCCCCGGGGACAGGAGGACCGGGGAGCTGTTTTTT.